These 27 T cell receptor beta chains originate from one sample sequenced in a study of T-cell reconstitution after alpha-beta-depleted transplantation in children. Unique molecular identifiers were used in preparing the TCRbeta library. TCRdb passed the PCR reads through MiXCR, listing each CDR3 protein once. The data hold 250,000 or so distinct CDR3 sequences, with approximately 8.9% observed a single time. Source: PBMCs, mostly from graft donor cells, taken 180 days after TCRalphabeta/CD19-depleted stem cell transplant. Receptors were obtained from a male patient between 5 and 17 years old who had a stem cell transplant for acute lymphoblastic leukemia, so the T cells may come from the graft donor.

The sample holds many counts of this clonotype. This chain links TRBV24-1 with TRBJ2-1; 11 positions agree with TRBD2. The CDR3 contains 15 residues. CDR1 KGHDR and CDR2 SFDVKD come from the germline V gene. Trimming at V came to 2 bases and at J to 5 bases, leaving 1 base not matched to a gene. In nucleotides, the CDR3 is TGTGCCACCAGTGATTCGGGACTAGCGGACAATGAGCAGTTCTTC. Protein product: CATSDSGLADNEQFF.

This clonotype was seen repeatedly, ten times or more. The chain recombines TRBV7-9 with TRBJ1-6; 7 bases match TRBD1. Trimming at V came to 6 bases and at J to 4 bases, leaving 6 bases not matched to a gene. The CDR3 contains 15 residues. CDR1 and CDR2 from the germline V gene are SEHNR and FQNEAQ (reference sequence). The CDR3 DNA reads TGTGCCAGCAGGAATCAGGGGGATTATAATTCACCCCTCCACTTT. Translated: CASRNQGDYNSPLHF.

The V gene is TRBV5-1, the J gene TRBJ2-2; D possibly corresponds to TRBD2 (5 bases). Trimming pared 5 bases from V and 6 bases from J, leaving 8 bases between. CDR3 size: 12 residues. The germline gives CDR1 SGHRS, CDR2 YFSETQ. The DNA of the CDR3 is TGCGCCAGCAGGAGAGGGCCCGGGGAGCTGTTTTTT. Translated: CASRRGPGELFF.

At least ten counts were recorded for this clonotype. The chain combines TRBV29-1 with TRBJ2-3, with 10 bases lining up with TRBD1. V dropped 7 bases and J dropped 5; count of bases not matched to a gene: 12. This CDR3 region has 15 residues. Germline V gene data show CDR1 as SQVTM and CDR2 as ANQGSEA. Here the CDR3 DNA reads TGCAGCGCTGGCGGGGCCGGGACAGGGGAAGATACGCAGTATTTT. Its translation: CSAGGAGTGEDTQYF.

This clonotype has a count of ten or more. The chain joins TRBV24-1 to TRBJ2-2, with 8 bases that match TRBD1. The V gene end was trimmed by 4 bases and the J gene end by 3 bases; junction bases not matched to a gene: 6. Germline V CDR1 and CDR2: KGHDR, SFDVKD. CDR3 size: 16 residues. This CDR3 reads CATSDQDRAHTGELFF. As DNA, the CDR3 is TGTGCCACCAGTGACCAGGACAGGGCCCACACCGGGGAGCTGTTTTTT.

This clonotype was detected many times. The chain joins TRBV5-1 to TRBJ1-2; D is possibly TRBD1 (5 bases). CDR1 and CDR2 (germline): SGHRS, YFSETQ. CDR3 length equals 14 residues. V lost 2 bases, J lost 7 bases, and 15 bases lay in between. CDR3: CASSFTGNARGYTF. The CDR3 DNA reads TGCGCCAGCAGCTTCACAGGAAATGCTCGTGGCTACACCTTC. The whole variable domain, filled in from reference TRBV5-1 and TRBJ1-2, reads KAGVTQTPRYLIKTRGQQVTLSCSPISGHRSVSWYQQTPGQGLQFLFEYFSETQRNKGNFPGRFSGRQFSNSRSEMNVSTLELGDSALYLCASSFTGNARGYTFGSGTRLTVV.

The genes are TRBV7-8 and TRBJ2-2; D tentatively fits TRBD1 or TRBD2 (5 bases each). The CDR3 contains 14 residues. Trimming shortened V by 3 bases and J by 6 bases, and 11 bases separated the two germline ends. Germline CDR1 SGHVS, CDR2 FQNEAQ. This CDR3 is CASSFTGAPGELFF. The CDR3 region has the DNA TGTGCCAGCAGCTTCACCGGGGCTCCCGGGGAGCTGTTTTTT.

This clonotype occurred many times. The chain carries TRBV10-3 and TRBJ1-1; unclear D gene. The V gene lost 6 bases and the J gene lost 0 bases, with 8 bases spanning the gap. The CDR3 sequence is 13 residues long. CDR1 is ENHRY and CDR2 is SYGVKD in the germline V gene. As DNA, the CDR3 is TGTGCCATCAGCCCGGAGTTGAACACTGAAGCTTTCTTT. This encodes CAISPELNTEAFF.

On this clonotype: A much larger clone lies one base from this, so it may be a read error. The chain uses TRBV2 and TRBJ2-5; a weak D match, TRBD1 (5 bases). The CDR3 is made up of 12 amino acids. Germline CDR1 is SNHLY and CDR2 is FYNNEI. CDR3 loop: CAINQGYETEYF. DNA of the CDR3: TGTGCCATCAATCAGGGTTACGAGACCGAGTACTTC.

The sample holds many counts of this clonotype. The chain combines TRBV7-9 with TRBJ2-6; no clear D. The germline CDR1 and CDR2 sequences are SEHNR and FQNEAQ (reference sequence). With 4 bases removed from V and 0 bases from J, the gap between germline ends came to 7 bases. The CDR3 is 15 residues long. Here the CDR3 DNA reads TGTGCCAGCAGCTCGGACCGCTCTGGGGCCAACGTCCTGACTTTC. As protein: CASSSDRSGANVLTF.

This clonotype was observed many times. The chain combines TRBV7-9 with TRBJ2-1, with D unclear. This CDR3 has 15 amino acids. V dropped 6 bases and J dropped 0 bases, with 12 bases sitting between them. CDR1 is SEHNR and CDR2 is FQNEAQ in the germline V gene (reference sequence). CDR3 sequence reads: CASSPHSVSYNEQFF. CDR3 sequence (DNA): TGTGCCAGCAGTCCTCACAGTGTCTCCTACAATGAGCAGTTCTTC. Filled out from reference TRBV7-9 and TRBJ2-1, the complete variable domain reads DTGVSQNPRHKITKRGQNVTFRCDPISEHNRLYWYRQTLGQGPEFLTYFQNEAQLEKSRLLSDRFSAERPKGSFSTLEIQRTEQGDSAMYLCASSPHSVSYNEQFFGPGTRLTVL.

Many counts were recorded for this clonotype. V gene TRBV4-3 combines with J gene TRBJ1-2, with D tentatively TRBD1 (5 bases). V lost 4 bases, J lost 0 bases, and 15 bases lay in between. Germline V gives CDR1 LGHNA, CDR2 YSLEER. The CDR3 totals 16 residues. The CDR3: CASSPHGRAANYGYTF. CDR3 nucleotides: TGCGCCAGCAGCCCTCACGGCAGGGCGGCTAACTATGGCTACACCTTC.

The rearrangement uses TRBV21-1 and TRBJ2-1; TRBD1, the table's D call, was not compared with the DNA. TRBV21-1 is deemed a pseudogene. This CDR3 is 18 amino acids long. CDR3 residues: CASSARTTGTGGNNEQFF. The CDR3 DNA follows: TGTGCCAGCAGCGCGAGAACTACCGGGACAGGGGGCAACAATGAGCAGTTCTTC.

The table lists this clonotype with many counts. The rearrangement uses TRBV5-1 and TRBJ2-3; the match to TRBD2 covers 8 bases. The V gene's germline CDR1 is SGHRS and CDR2 YFSETQ. The V and J ends lost 2 bases and 4 bases, in that order; junction bases with no gene match: 9. The CDR3 is 16 residues long. CDR3 protein: CASSFGWTSPPDTQYF. CDR3 sequence (DNA): TGCGCCAGCAGCTTCGGTTGGACTAGCCCCCCAGATACGCAGTATTTT.

This clonotype was seen repeatedly, ten times or more. This sequence joins TRBV29-1 and TRBJ1-3, with TRBD1 as a possible D gene (5 bases). This CDR3 has 12 residues. Germline V CDR1 and CDR2: SQVTM, ANQGSEA. Trimming took off 6 bases at V and 6 bases at J, with 12 bases between the two ends. CDR3: CSVRRGVNTIYF. The CDR3 DNA follows: TGCAGCGTCCGGCGGGGGGTAAACACCATATATTTT.

This clonotype was counted at least ten times. The V call is TRBV29-1, the J call TRBJ2-2; no clear D gene. The CDR3 is made up of 13 amino acids. Between the trimmed V and J ends, which lost 7 bases and 0 bases, there was a span of 9 bases. CDR1 SQVTM and CDR2 ANQGSEA come from the germline V gene. Here the CDR3 reads CSAGRANTGELFF. Written as DNA, the CDR3 is TGCAGCGCCGGCCGGGCGAACACCGGGGAGCTGTTTTTT.

This clonotype was picked up many times. The chain combines TRBV20-1 with TRBJ2-1, with D unresolved. Germline lookup yields CDR1 DFQATT and CDR2 SNEGSKA (reference sequence). Deletions cut 2 bases from V and 10 bases from J, with 12 bases between. The length of the CDR3 is 12 residues. The DNA for the CDR3 is TGCAGTGCTAGATTCCCCCTCGGGGAGCAGTTCTTC. Residues: CSARFPLGEQFF.

This clonotype was counted at least ten times. The chain has TRBV28 and TRBJ1-5, with 7 bases aligning to TRBD1. In germline, CDR1 is MDHEN, CDR2 SYDVKM. V gave up 5 bases and J gave up 9 bases; unmatched junction bases: 10. This CDR3 spans 14 amino acids. CDR3 nucleotides: TGTGCCAGCAGTCCCCGAAGGGGGCATCGGCCCCAGCATTTT. It is translated as CASSPRRGHRPQHF. Supplemented by reference TRBV28 and TRBJ1-5, the full variable domain reads DVKVTQSSRYLVKRTGEKVFLECVQDMDHENMFWYRQDPGLGLRLIYFSYDVKMKEKGDIPEGYSVSREKKERFSLILESASTNQTSMYLCASSPRRGHRPQHFGDGTRLSIL.

This clonotype was picked up a small number of times. The junction and the germline gene differ at one end; a read error may be behind it. This chain connects TRBV7-7 to TRBJ2-1; D gene ambiguous. Germline loops: CDR1 SSHAT, CDR2 FNYEAQ (reference sequence). This CDR3 spans 14 amino acids. CDR3 sequence reads: CASSLNPASNEQFF. In DNA, the CDR3 is TGTGCTAGCAGCTTAAACCCAGCGAGCAATGAGCAGTTCTTC. Full variable domain (remainder filled in from reference TRBV7-7 and TRBJ2-1): GAGVSQSPRYKVTKRGQDVTLRCDPISSHATLYWYQQALGQGPEFLTYFNYEAQPDKSGLPSDRFSAERPEGSISTLTIQRTEQRDSAMYRCASSLNPASNEQFFGPGTRLTVL.

The chain couples TRBV16 to TRBJ2-1, with 14 bases identical to TRBD2. Unmatched junction bases numbered 10, after V lost 2 bases and J lost 7 bases. CDR3 length equals 18 residues. Germline CDR1 and CDR2: KGHSY and FQNENV. CDR3 region: CASSQRLAGGPWGNEQFF. The CDR3, as DNA: TGTGCCAGCAGCCAACGACTAGCGGGAGGGCCCTGGGGGAATGAGCAGTTCTTC. Filled out from reference TRBV16 and TRBJ2-1, the complete variable domain reads GEEVAQTPKHLVRGEGQKAKLYCAPIKGHSYVFWYQQVLKNEFKFLISFQNENVFDETGMPKERFSAKCLPNSPCSLEIQATKLEDSAVYFCASSQRLAGGPWGNEQFFGPGTRLTVL.

This clonotype appeared once. A single base separates this from a much larger clone, so it may be a read error. The chain links TRBV10-3 to TRBJ2-7; 8 bases are shared with TRBD1. The germline CDR1 and CDR2 sequences are ENHRY and SYGVKD. The J segment lost 2 bases and the V segment lost 6 bases, leaving 9 bases of the junction unmatched. This CDR3 has 15 amino acids. The CDR3 coding sequence is TGTGCCATCAGGATGGGACAGGACCCAGCCTACGAGCAGTACTTC. Protein product: CAIRMGQDPAYEQYF.

As for this clonotype: A much larger clone lies a single base off, so this may be a read error. The chain recombines TRBV29-1 with TRBJ2-2, with D perhaps matching TRBD1 (6 bases). The length of the CDR3 is 12 residues. Deletions cut 4 bases from V and 3 bases from J, with 6 bases between. Germline lookup yields CDR1 SQVTM and CDR2 ANQGSEA. The DNA of the CDR3 is TGCAGCGTTGGACAGGACACCGGGGAGCTGTTTTTT. Residues: CSVGQDTGELFF.

This clonotype was detected ten times or more. V is TRBV4-3 and J is TRBJ1-6; D is ambiguous. This CDR3 spans 15 amino acids. Germline V gene sequence: CDR1 LGHNA, CDR2 YSLEER. V lost 0 bases, J lost 8 bases, and 11 bases lay in between. The CDR3 protein is CASSQERGRDSPLHF. Written as DNA, the CDR3 is TGCGCCAGCAGCCAAGAACGGGGTCGGGATTCACCCCTCCACTTT.

This clonotype was seen at least ten times. V gene TRBV7-8 combines with J gene TRBJ2-7; TRBD2 matches at 11 bases. The junction had 12 bases not matched to a gene; V was cut back by 5 bases and J by 6 bases. CDR3 length: 16 residues. Germline lookup yields CDR1 SGHVS and CDR2 FQNEAQ. CDR3 in amino acids: CASSTLSGRAPSEQYF. In DNA form, the CDR3 reads TGTGCCAGCAGCACCCTTAGCGGGAGGGCCCCCAGCGAGCAGTACTTC.

This clonotype was seen many times. The V gene is TRBV20-1, the J gene TRBJ1-1, with D uncertain. Germline V gene lookup returns CDR1 DFQATT and CDR2 SNEGSKA (reference sequence). This CDR3 is 15 amino acids long. V was clipped by 0 bases and J by 0 bases, with 11 bases between them. The CDR3 here is CSARDLGRMNTEAFF. The CDR3 DNA reads as TGCAGTGCTAGAGATTTAGGCAGGATGAACACTGAAGCTTTCTTT.

This chain connects TRBV7-9 to TRBJ2-5; the D gene is possibly TRBD1 (6 bases). CDR1 SEHNR and CDR2 FQNEAQ come from the germline V gene (reference sequence). The CDR3 length is 15 residues. Deletions cut 4 bases from V and 1 base from J, with 13 bases between. CDR3 DNA: TGTGCCAGCAGCTCCGAGACAGGCCTCCAAGAGACCCAGTACTTC. It is translated as CASSSETGLQETQYF.

This clonotype occurred many times. DNA for the CDR3: TGTGCCAGCAGTTGGGGACCAGCCTACGAGCAGTACTTC. Its translation: CASSWGPAYEQYF. V is TRBV6-2 or TRBV6-3 and J is TRBJ2-7; D tentatively fits TRBD1 or TRBD2 (5 bases each). The CDR3 spans 13 residues. Looked up from germline, CDR1 is MNHEY and CDR2 is SVGEGT. Between the trimmed V and J ends, which lost 4 bases and 2 bases, there was a span of 9 bases.